The 24 T cell receptor beta chains below were found in one sample sequenced in a study of T-cell reconstitution after alpha-beta-depleted transplantation in children. Unique molecular identifiers were incorporated during preparation of the TCRbeta library. Each CDR3 protein is one row after TCRdb ran MiXCR on the PCR reads. The sample yields 200,000 to 250,000 distinct CDR3 sequences, approximately 11% seen once. This sample comprised PBMCs, obtained before TCRalphabeta/CD19-depleted stem cell transplant. Receptor source: a child less than two years old with acute myeloid leukemia, due to receive a stem cell transplant.

This clonotype was counted at least ten times. This sequence joins TRBV7-2 and TRBJ2-7; 7 nucleotides align to TRBD2. The ends lost 5 bases at V and 0 bases at J; junction bases unmatched: 10. This CDR3 has 16 residues. Germline CDR1 and CDR2: SGHTA and FQGNSA. The CDR3, as DNA: TGTGCCAGCAGCCTTTCGGCGGGAGCGTTCTCCTACGAGCAGTACTTC. It yields the protein CASSLSAGAFSYEQYF.

This clonotype was seen at least ten times. This chain's CDR3 is CASSLRGRVSEAFF. DNA for the CDR3: TGTGCCAGCAGCCTACGGGGCAGGGTATCTGAAGCTTTCTTT. The chain links TRBV7-8 to TRBJ1-1; D is perhaps TRBD1 (5 bases). The length of the CDR3 is 14 residues. Germline loops: CDR1 SGHVS, CDR2 FQNEAQ. The ends were cut back, 5 bases at V and 6 bases at J, with 16 bases in the middle.

This clonotype was observed many times. J is TRBJ2-3 and V is TRBV24-1; TRBD1 agrees at 8 bases. Trimming at V came to 4 bases and at J to 6 bases, leaving 2 bases not matched to a gene. CDR3 length equals 13 residues. Germline V gene sequence: CDR1 KGHDR, CDR2 SFDVKD. The CDR3 loop is CATSDGDRDTQYF. In DNA, the CDR3 is TGTGCCACCAGTGACGGGGACAGGGATACGCAGTATTTT.

As concerns this clonotype: This could be a read error, since a much larger clone is one nucleotide away. The chain joins TRBV11-2 to TRBJ1-1; the D gene is possibly TRBD1 (5 bases). The CDR3 loop spans 17 amino acids. Germline CDR1 SGHAT, CDR2 FQNNGV. DNA for the CDR3: TGTGCCAGCAGCTTACTAGCGCTTACAGGCATGAACACTAAAGCTTTCTTT. Protein sequence: CASSLLALTGMNTKAFF. Using reference TRBV11-2 and TRBJ1-1 for the parts outside the CDR3, the full variable domain is EAGVAQSPRYKIIEKRQSVAFWCNPISGHATLYWYQQILGQGPKLLIQFQNNGVVDDSQLPKDRFSAERLKGVDSTLKIQPAKLEDSAVYLCASSLLALTGMNTKAFFGQGTRLTVV.

This clonotype was seen only a few times. Just one base apart from a much larger clone, this may be a read error. The V call is TRBV20-1, the J call TRBJ2-3; 8 nucleotides agree with TRBD2. V lost 7 bases, J lost 2 bases, and 8 bases stayed unmatched. Germline V CDR1 and CDR2: DFQATT, SNEGSKA (reference sequence). CDR3 length: 14 amino acids. The CDR3: CSVTSGANTDTQYF. The CDR3 nucleotides are TGCAGTGTCACTAGCGGCGCAAACACAGATACGCAGTATTTT.

Ten or more counts support this clonotype. This chain connects TRBV29-1 to TRBJ2-7; D is perhaps TRBD1 (5 bases). The CDR3 has 11 amino acids. From germline, CDR1 is SQVTM and CDR2 ANQGSEA. Trimming removed 7 bases at V and 3 bases at J, with 10 bases between. The CDR3 region has the DNA TGCAGCGCCACCAGGGACTACGAGCAGTACTTC. Encoded protein: CSATRDYEQYF.

This clonotype was recorded at least ten times. The V and J genes are TRBV20-1 and TRBJ1-4; D might be TRBD1 (5 bases). Trimming removed 5 bases at V and 8 bases at J, with 15 bases between. This CDR3 is built from 13 residues. The germline V gene has CDR1 DFQATT and CDR2 SNEGSKA (reference sequence). CDR3: CSAWDRRGEKLFF. The CDR3 DNA is TGCAGTGCTTGGGACCGACGTGGCGAAAAACTGTTTTTT.

This clonotype was seen ten or more times. The V gene is TRBV2, the J gene TRBJ2-2; tentative D call: TRBD2 (6 bases). Germline CDR1 and CDR2: SNHLY and FYNNEI. V lost 6 bases to trimming and J lost 5 bases, with 13 bases between them. The CDR3 is 14 residues long. The CDR3, as DNA: TGTGCCAGCAGGGGGGGTTGGAAGACCGGGGAGCTGTTTTTT. Its protein product is CASRGGWKTGELFF.

The V call is TRBV5-5, the J call TRBJ1-2; 7 bases line up with TRBD1. The CDR3 spans 14 residues. The trim removed 2 bases at V and 4 bases at J, leaving 5 bases unmatched. The germline V gene encodes CDR1 SGHKS and CDR2 YYEKEE (reference sequence). CDR3 bases: TGTGCCAGCAGCTTAGGGACAGCCTTCTATGGCTACACCTTC. This codes for CASSLGTAFYGYTF.

Ten or more counts support this clonotype. The chain has TRBV7-3 and TRBJ1-1; 9 positions match TRBD1. CDR1 is SGHTA, CDR2 FQGTGA, per germline. The CDR3 extends over 14 amino acids. The ends lost 5 bases at V and 4 bases at J; junction bases unmatched: 5. The CDR3: CASSPGTGITEAFF. The DNA of the CDR3 is TGTGCCAGCAGCCCCGGGACAGGGATCACTGAAGCTTTCTTT.

There are many counts of this clonotype. This chain links TRBV5-1 with TRBJ1-5; D unresolved. CDR1 SGHRS and CDR2 YFSETQ come from the germline V gene. The length of the CDR3 is 15 residues. Trimming removed 0 bases at V and 6 bases at J, with 13 bases between. CDR3 sequence reads: CASSLVGGGSQPQHF. The DNA of the CDR3 is TGCGCCAGCAGCTTGGTGGGAGGAGGGAGTCAGCCCCAGCATTTT.

This clonotype was observed many times. This chain joins TRBV10-3 and TRBJ2-1, with 7 bases aligning to TRBD1. The CDR3 contains 16 residues. V dropped 4 bases and J dropped 8; count of bases not matched to a gene: 14. The germline CDR1 and CDR2 sequences are ENHRY and SYGVKD. The CDR3 bases are TGTGCCATCAGTGGCCGACGACAGGGAGATGGGGATGAGCAGTTCTTC. Its protein is CAISGRRQGDGDEQFF.

This clonotype was seen at least ten times. The V call is TRBV7-2, the J call TRBJ1-2; 7 nucleotides line up with TRBD1. The germline V gene encodes CDR1 SGHTA and CDR2 FQGNSA. The V and J ends lost 5 bases and 5 bases, in that order; junction bases with no gene match: 5. This CDR3 has 13 amino acids. CDR3 protein: CASSRDRVYGYTF. CDR3 bases: TGTGCCAGCAGCCGAGACAGGGTTTATGGCTACACCTTC. Complete variable domain (other parts from reference TRBV7-2 and TRBJ1-2): GAGVSQSPSNKVTEKGKDVELRCDPISGHTALYWYRQSLGQGLEFLIYFQGNSAPDKSGLPSDRFSAERTGGSVSTLTIQRTQQEDSAVYLCASSRDRVYGYTFGSGTRLTVV.

Many counts were recorded for this clonotype. The chain combines TRBV28 with TRBJ1-2; no definite D call. Trimming removed 3 bases from V and 4 bases from J, with 9 bases in between. There are 13 residues in the CDR3. Germline CDR1 MDHEN, CDR2 SYDVKM. Here the CDR3 reads CASSFRAGYGYTF. CDR3 bases: TGTGCCAGCAGTTTCCGCGCAGGCTATGGCTACACCTTC.

The sample holds many counts of this clonotype. This sequence joins TRBV20-1 and TRBJ2-5, with 8 positions matching TRBD1. This CDR3 is 18 amino acids long. The trim removed 3 bases at V and 2 bases at J, leaving 17 bases unmatched. In germline, CDR1 is DFQATT, CDR2 SNEGSKA (reference sequence). The CDR3 DNA reads as TGCAGTGCTAGTTCGGACAGGGTGGCAGGAGCTAGGCAAGAGACCCAGTACTTC. Translating it yields CSASSDRVAGARQETQYF.

This clonotype was detected ten times or more. The chain links TRBV20-1 to TRBJ2-7; D is ambiguous. The V end lost 3 bases, the J end lost 0 bases, and 9 bases lay between the germline ends. The CDR3 has 13 amino acids. Germline V gives CDR1 DFQATT, CDR2 SNEGSKA (reference sequence). Written as DNA, the CDR3 is TGCAGTGCTAGCCTGAGCCTCTCCTACGAGCAGTACTTC. This gives the protein CSASLSLSYEQYF.

About this clonotype: Compared with germline, one end of the junction differs, possibly owing to a read error. The rearrangement links TRBV7-9 to TRBJ1-1; 9 bases agree with TRBD1. In germline, CDR1 is SEHNR, CDR2 FQNEAQ (reference sequence). The CDR3 runs to 15 residues. CDR3 coding DNA: TGTGCCGGCAGCCAATGGGGACAGGGAAGCACTGAAGCTTTCTTT. The encoded protein is CAGSQWGQGSTEAFF.

This clonotype was counted between two and nine times. This sequence may be a read error, since a much larger clone differs from it by one base. The rearrangement uses TRBV12-3 or TRBV12-4 and TRBJ2-3, with TRBD2 as a possible D gene (6 bases). CDR3 length: 18 residues. CDR3 DNA sequence: TGTGCCATCAGTTCCCGGGTTGGGGGGTATTTGGGCACAGATACGCAGTATTTT. It yields the protein CAISSRVGGYLGTDTQYF.

This clonotype was observed at least ten times. This chain uses TRBV20-1 with TRBJ1-2; TRBD1 matches at 7 bases. Germline CDR1 and CDR2: DFQATT and SNEGSKA (reference sequence). The CDR3 consists of 12 residues. Unmatched junction bases numbered 7, after V lost 6 bases and J lost 6 bases. CDR3 sequence reads: CSAPGQNNGYTF. As DNA, the CDR3 is TGCAGTGCCCCGGGACAGAATAATGGCTACACCTTC.

This clonotype was detected ten times or more. V gene TRBV7-2 combines with J gene TRBJ2-1, with D tentatively TRBD2 (6 bases). The CDR3 runs 14 residues. Looked up from germline, CDR1 is SGHTA and CDR2 is FQGNSA. V was shortened by 1 base and J by 9 bases, with 13 bases between the two germline ends. The CDR3 reads CASSLVGGLGEQFF. The CDR3 DNA sequence: TGTGCCAGCAGCTTAGTCGGGGGACTGGGTGAGCAGTTCTTC.

In this sample, this clonotype turned up many times. J is TRBJ2-1 and V is TRBV10-1; no definite D call. Trimming removed 4 bases at V and 6 bases at J, with 19 bases between. Per the germline V gene, CDR1 is WNHNN and CDR2 is SYGVQD (reference sequence). There are 16 residues in the CDR3. The CDR3 is CASSVLRADSANEQFF. For the CDR3, the DNA is TGCGCCAGCAGTGTCCTAAGGGCCGACTCGGCCAATGAGCAGTTCTTC.

This clonotype has at least ten counts. The V call is TRBV5-1, the J call TRBJ2-5; 7 bases match TRBD1. Germline V lookup: CDR1 SGHRS, CDR2 YFSETQ. After removal of 0 bases from V and 5 bases from J, the junction contained 7 bases not matched to a gene. CDR3 size: 15 residues. Written as DNA, the CDR3 is TGCGCCAGCAGCTTGGATACAGGGGCAGGGGAGACCCAGTACTTC. The encoded protein is CASSLDTGAGETQYF.

This clonotype has more than one count but fewer than ten. J is TRBJ1-6 and V is TRBV11-2; D gene uncertain. Germline V gene lookup returns CDR1 SGHAT and CDR2 FQNNGV. The CDR3 length is 12 residues. Trimming left V 4 bases short and J 11 bases short, with 9 bases between. The CDR3 nucleotides read TGTGCCAGCAGCTACTCGCAGGCACCCCTCCACTTT. It is translated as CASSYSQAPLHF.

This clonotype was observed at least ten times. The chain's CDR3 is CASSLEGFGANVLTF. The CDR3 nucleotides read TGTGCCAGCAGCTTAGAGGGGTTTGGGGCCAACGTCCTGACTTTC. The chain is built from TRBV7-2 and TRBJ2-6; D is possibly TRBD1 (5 bases). Per the germline V gene, CDR1 is SGHTA and CDR2 is FQGNSA. V was pared by 1 base and J by 3 bases, with 7 bases between. CDR3 size: 15 residues.